Sequencing of this TCR beta chain was carried out in a study of cytomegalovirus exposure and HLA in healthy donors. Germline V gives CDR1 SGHRS, CDR2 YFSETQ. The CDR3 totals 13 residues. V lost 4 bases and J lost 9, with 16 bases in between. Amplification used 60 Vbeta primers and 13 Jbeta primers. Only in-frame clones appear in the TCRdb table, and some are missing; sequencing was by immunoSEQ multiplex PCR. The profile shows approximately 100,000 clones, approximately 77% of them singletons. The rearrangement links TRBV5-1 to TRBJ1-2; D possibly corresponds to TRBD1 (5 bases). The specimen was PBMCs. The sequence derives from a middle-aged woman in good health and CMV-seronegative. The CDR3 region is CASSPRDSWRYTF. For the CDR3, the DNA is TGCGCCAGCAGCCCAAGGGACTCTTGGCGCTACACCTTC.